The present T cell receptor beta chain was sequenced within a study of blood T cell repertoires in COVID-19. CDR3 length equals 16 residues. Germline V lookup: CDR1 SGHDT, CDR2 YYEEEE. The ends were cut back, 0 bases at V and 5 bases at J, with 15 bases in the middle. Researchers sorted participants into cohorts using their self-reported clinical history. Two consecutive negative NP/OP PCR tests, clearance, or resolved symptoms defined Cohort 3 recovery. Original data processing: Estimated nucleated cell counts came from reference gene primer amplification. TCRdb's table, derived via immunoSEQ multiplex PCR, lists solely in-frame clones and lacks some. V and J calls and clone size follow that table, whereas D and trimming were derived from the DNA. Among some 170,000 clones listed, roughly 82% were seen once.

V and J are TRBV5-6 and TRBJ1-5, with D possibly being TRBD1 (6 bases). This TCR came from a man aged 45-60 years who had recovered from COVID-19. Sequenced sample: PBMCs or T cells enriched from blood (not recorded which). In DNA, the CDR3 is TGTGCCAGCAGCTTGGCGGGGTCAGGGGCTTATCAGCCCCAGCATTTT. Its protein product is CASSLAGSGAYQPQHF.